Described below is a single T cell receptor (beta chain) sequence and its context. The antigen is not known. The repertoire was sequenced with immunoSEQ multiplex PCR; TCRdb's copy has only in-frame clones and lacks some. The sample yields 300,000 to 350,000 clones, approximately 80% seen once. This CDR3 comprises 17 residues. CDR1 is MNHEY, CDR2 SMNVEV, per germline (reference sequence). The V end was cut by 6 bases, the J end by 2 bases, with 17 bases between. These data are taken from a study of Ad26.COV2.S vaccination and SARS-CoV-2 variants. The overall study: Dosing was one shot or two shots 56 days apart. Notes on the study in general: Placebo and vaccine recipients had non-spike TCR breadth that was similar. From the TCR breadth and depth analyses, total T cell responses may have been underestimated.

The treatment: around 19 received Ad26.COV2.S at low or high dose, single or two shots; several received placebo; per-sample allocation not given. Sample collection was performed on day 63 after the first vaccine or placebo injection. This chain links TRBV27 with TRBJ2-6; the D gene is possibly TRBD2 (6 bases). The source of this sequence is a person aged 18-60 years who received the Ad26.COV2.S COVID-19 vaccine or a placebo. Source: peripheral blood, taken in a trial of Ad26.COV2.S vaccine versus placebo. CDR3 loop: CASRSETGVPGANVLTF. The CDR3 DNA reads TGTGCCAGCAGATCGGAGACGGGGGTGCCTGGGGCCAACGTCCTGACTTTC.